Each of the 21 T cell receptor beta chains below was sequenced from the same sample in a study of beta chain features in type 1 diabetes (dated by TCRdb to the late 2010s). Libraries were constructed by the immunoSEQ multiplex PCR assay. The High Capacity cDNA Reverse Transcription Kit was used to reverse transcribe all of the isolated RNA, meaning that expressed TCRB transcripts were what got sequenced. TCRdb retrieved this table from immuneACCESS and kept in-frame rearrangements only. Not all clones are present; in checked studies, unresolved V genes account for under half, and no reason is known for the remainder. Across this sample there are fewer than 250,000 clones, with roughly two thirds seen only once. The biggest ten clones account for around 0.05% of the sample. Specimen: naive CD4+ T cells from blood. The cell subset or site label for this specimen denotes: true naive CD4+ T cells. The receptors derive from a man aged 25 to 45 in good health.

This clone has a handful of counts. The chain is built from TRBV9 and TRBJ2-2, with 9 positions matching TRBD2. The trim removed 3 bases at V and 2 bases at J, leaving 2 bases unmatched. Germline CDR1 SGDLS, CDR2 YYNGEE. The CDR3 spans 15 residues. Here the CDR3 reads CASSGAGGNTGELFF. In DNA form, the CDR3 reads TGTGCCAGCAGCGGAGCGGGAGGAAACACCGGGGAGCTGTTTTTT.

The V call is TRBV7-9, the J call TRBJ1-5, with D possibly being TRBD1 (5 bases). The V gene's germline CDR1 is SEHNR and CDR2 FQNEAQ (reference sequence). The CDR3 length is 15 residues. Trimming stripped 5 bases from V and 0 bases from J, with 11 bases between. The chain's CDR3 is CASSEGLHSNQPQHF. DNA of the CDR3: TGTGCCAGCAGCGAGGGACTCCATAGCAATCAGCCCCAGCATTTT.

The gene calls are TRBV7-8 and TRBJ2-7, with TRBD1 as a possible D gene (6 bases). Between the trimmed V and J ends, which lost 4 bases and 0 bases, there was a span of 10 bases. There are 14 residues in the CDR3. Germline CDR1 reads SGHVS; CDR2 reads FQNEAQ. Written as DNA, the CDR3 is TGTGCCAGCAGCTCCCGGACAGACTCCTACGAGCAGTACTTC. Translating gives CASSSRTDSYEQYF.

This clone was detected a few times. This chain joins TRBV4-3 and TRBJ2-5; D gene uncertain. This CDR3 contains 14 residues. Trimming shortened V by 2 bases and J by 3 bases, and 10 bases separated the two germline ends. CDR1 and CDR2 (germline): LGHNA, YSLEER. The CDR3 bases are TGCGCCAGCAGCCAATCCCAAGGCGAAGAGACCCAGTACTTC. It codes for CASSQSQGEETQYF.

This clone was seen a single time. The same CDR3 arises from other DNA sequences in this sample as well. This rearrangement joins TRBV30 to TRBJ2-7, with D unresolved. Germline values: CDR1 GTSNPN, CDR2 SVGIG (reference sequence). V lost 2 bases and J lost 4, with 6 bases in between. CDR3 length equals 11 residues. The CDR3 is CAWSISYEQYF. The CDR3 DNA is TGTGCCTGGAGTATCTCATACGAGCAGTACTTC.

This chain uses TRBV7-2 with TRBJ2-7, with 9 positions matching TRBD1. The CDR3 length is 13 residues. V was pared by 2 bases and J by 5 bases, with 1 base of the junction left unmatched. The germline V gene has CDR1 SGHTA and CDR2 FQGNSA. DNA for the CDR3: TGTGCCAGCAGCTTACGACAGGGGGACGAGCAGTACTTC. This translates into CASSLRQGDEQYF.

J is TRBJ1-2 and V is TRBV29-1; TRBD1 aligns across 11 bases. V shed 7 bases and J 6 bases; nucleotides not matched to a gene: 7. Per germline, CDR1 SQVTM and CDR2 ANQGSEA. The CDR3 spans 13 residues. Written as DNA, the CDR3 is TGCAGCGCCCTCGGACAGGGGGCGCATGGCTACACCTTC. It encodes CSALGQGAHGYTF.

The CDR3 DNA reads TGCGCCAGCACAAGGACAGGTTACAATGAGCAGTTCTTC. It is translated as CASTRTGYNEQFF. The V and J genes are TRBV5-1 and TRBJ2-1; 7 nucleotides agree with TRBD1. Germline CDR1 and CDR2: SGHRS and YFSETQ. J was trimmed by 4 bases and V by 6 bases; bases with no gene match: 4. The CDR3 loop spans 13 amino acids. The full variable domain, in which reference TRBV5-1 and TRBJ2-1 provide the parts outside the CDR3, is KAGVTQTPRYLIKTRGQQVTLSCSPISGHRSVSWYQQTPGQGLQFLFEYFSETQRNKGNFPGRFSGRQFSNSRSEMNVSTLELGDSALYLCASTRTGYNEQFFGPGTRLTVL.

The rearrangement links TRBV15 to TRBJ2-7, with 8 positions matching TRBD2. Germline V gene lookup returns CDR1 LNHNV and CDR2 YYDKDF (reference sequence). The CDR3 is made up of 13 amino acids. Losses at the gene ends were 5 bases for V and 8 bases for J; bases not matched to a gene: 8. The CDR3 nucleotides are TGTGCCACCAGCCCCGGGCTAGCGGGCCAGCAGTACTTC. Amino acids: CATSPGLAGQQYF. The whole variable domain, filled in from reference TRBV15 and TRBJ2-7, reads DAMVIQNPRYQVTQFGKPVTLSCSQTLNHNVMYWYQQKSSQAPKLLFHYYDKDFNNEADTPDNFQSRRPNTSFCFLDIRSPGLGDTAMYLCATSPGLAGQQYFGPGTRLTVT.

The genes are TRBV4-1 and TRBJ2-4; TRBD2 aligns across 7 bases. The CDR3 covers 19 residues. Germline V gene data show CDR1 as MGHRA and CDR2 as YSYEKL. V lost 1 base, J lost 0 bases, and 12 bases stayed unmatched. As DNA, the CDR3 is TGCGCCAGCAGCCAAGGGGCGGCGCGGGAGACCTTAGCCAAAAACATTCAGTACTTC. This encodes CASSQGAARETLAKNIQYF.

The chain joins TRBV5-4 to TRBJ2-1, with 11 bases fitting TRBD2. V lost 1 base, J lost 8 bases, and 5 bases stayed unmatched. Looked up from germline, CDR1 is SGHNT and CDR2 is YYREEE (reference sequence). The CDR3 is made up of 15 amino acids. CDR3 protein: CASSLSLAGDYEQFF. The CDR3 region has the DNA TGTGCCAGCAGCTTGTCACTAGCGGGAGACTATGAGCAGTTCTTC.

In its sample, this clone was seen once. The chain recombines TRBV30 with TRBJ1-5; D remains ambiguous. The CDR3 runs 11 residues. CDR1 is GTSNPN, CDR2 SVGIG, per germline (reference sequence). Trimming took off 0 bases at V and 9 bases at J, with 6 bases between the two ends. As DNA, the CDR3 is TGTGCCTGGAGTGTTAACGGGCCCCAGCATTTT. This sequence encodes CAWSVNGPQHF.

The CDR3, as DNA: TGCGCCAGCAGTCACCCTACTAGCGGGAGGATACTCCTCAGATCCTACAATGAGCAGTTCTTC. Protein: CASSHPTSGRILLRSYNEQFF. This chain connects TRBV23-1 to TRBJ2-1, with 12 bases lining up with TRBD2. TRBV23-1 is filed as an ORF, its function uncertain. J gave up 1 base and V 3 bases, and 16 bases lay outside the gene matches. CDR3 size: 21 residues.

The J gene is TRBJ1-1, the V gene TRBV9; a possible D gene is TRBD1 (6 bases). The CDR3 runs to 16 residues. V was pared by 1 base and J by 1 base, with 14 bases between. Germline-derived CDR1 and CDR2 are SGDLS and YYNGEE. The chain's CDR3 is CASSVLSGVRNTEAFF. The CDR3 DNA reads TGTGCCAGCAGCGTATTATCAGGGGTGAGGAACACTGAAGCTTTCTTT.

The gene calls are TRBV29-1 and TRBJ2-5; no reliable D call. V was pared by 6 bases and J by 3 bases, with 11 bases between. The CDR3 sequence is 12 residues long. Germline V lookup: CDR1 SQVTM, CDR2 ANQGSEA. CDR3 DNA: TGCAGCGTAGTTGGCCCAAAAGAGACCCAGTACTTC. The encoded protein is CSVVGPKETQYF.

V usage is TRBV23-1 and J usage is TRBJ2-1; D remains ambiguous. TRBV23-1 is annotated as an ORF whose role is uncertain. V was trimmed by 0 bases and J by 0 bases, leaving 18 bases between them. CDR3 length: 19 amino acids. In nucleotides, the CDR3 is TGCGCCAGCAGTCAATCAGCAGCCAGTCCCTACAGCTCCTACAATGAGCAGTTCTTC. This encodes CASSQSAASPYSSYNEQFF.

This clone showed up just a few times. The chain employs TRBV30 and TRBJ2-5, with D perhaps given as TRBD1 or TRBD2 (5 bases each). Germline CDR1 and CDR2: GTSNPN and SVGIG (reference sequence). V gave up 1 base and J gave up 4 bases, with 19 bases separating them. The length of the CDR3 is 16 residues. The CDR3 is CAWSGGTDGDRETQYF. The CDR3 DNA sequence: TGTGCCTGGAGTGGAGGGACCGACGGGGATCGAGAGACCCAGTACTTC.

The rearrangement links TRBV6-5 to TRBJ2-5; possible D gene TRBD2, 5 bases. The CDR3 extends over 13 amino acids. Germline V gene lookup returns CDR1 MNHEY and CDR2 SVGAGI. V lost 5 bases and J lost 5, with 12 bases in between. The CDR3 reads CASSQTRRETQYF. The CDR3 nucleotides are TGTGCCAGCAGTCAAACTAGAAGGGAGACCCAGTACTTC.

Regarding this clone: The same CDR3 is also encoded by other DNA sequences in this sample. CDR3 residues: CASSLDGDTQYF. The CDR3 DNA reads TGTGCCAGCAGCTTAGATGGAGATACGCAGTATTTT. The chain is built from TRBV7-2 and TRBJ2-3; D not certain. The CDR3 covers 12 residues. V lost 1 base and J lost 5, with 4 bases in between. Germline CDR1 SGHTA, CDR2 FQGNSA.

The chain links TRBV25-1 to TRBJ2-7; the match to TRBD2 covers 7 bases. This CDR3 region has 14 residues. Germline lookup yields CDR1 MGHDK and CDR2 SYGVNS. The V gene end was trimmed by 5 bases and the J gene end by 6 bases; junction bases not matched to a gene: 10. The DNA for the CDR3 is TGTGCCAGCAGTCACCGAGCGGGAACGTCCGAGCAGTACTTC. This gives the protein CASSHRAGTSEQYF.

The gene calls are TRBV7-2 and TRBJ2-7; D is perhaps TRBD1 (7 bases). CDR3 length: 15 residues. Germline V gene data show CDR1 as SGHTA and CDR2 as FQGNSA. Trimming removed 5 bases at V and 0 bases at J, with 14 bases between. As DNA, the CDR3 is TGTGCCAGCAGCCTGCGGGGACAGAGCTCCTACGAGCAGTACTTC. This translates into CASSLRGQSSYEQYF.